A selection of T cell receptor beta chains follows, all from one sample in a study of T cells in Graves' hyperthyroidism and ophthalmopathy. In TCRdb, the multiplex PCR reads were re-called with MiXCR into one record per CDR3 protein. The sample comprises 40,000 to 65,000 distinct CDR3 sequences, less than 60% of which are singletons, and about 8.9% rests with the top ten. The sample was blood. Receptor source: a woman in her forties or fifties with Graves' ophthalmopathy. CDR3s include the opening cysteine and the closing phenylalanine or tryptophan. The D gene is left open where the match is weak. Clone size is shown for a subset of rows, as once, few, many or a class of expanded clone.

d_call: NA
clone_size: NA
v_call: TRBV6-1
j_call: TRBJ1-2
cdr3_nt: TGTGCCAGCAGCGAAGACAGGTTGGGTGGCTACACCTTC
cdr3_aa: CASSEDRLGGYTF

d_call: TRBD2
clone_size: NA
v_call: TRBV7-3
j_call: TRBJ2-1
cdr3_nt: TGTGCCAGCAGCCACCCGACTAGCGGGGCCAGCAATGAGCAGTCCTTC
cdr3_aa: CASSHPTSGASNEQSF

d_call: NA
clone_size: NA
v_call: TRBV19
j_call: TRBJ2-7
cdr3_nt: TGTGCCAGTAGTCTCCGGGACTTACCCTACGAGCAGTACTTC
cdr3_aa: CASSLRDLPYEQYF

d_call: NA
clone_size: many
v_call: TRBV28
j_call: TRBJ2-7
cdr3_nt: TGTGCCAGCAGTTTCCAAGGCCCCTACGAGCAGTACTTC
cdr3_aa: CASSFQGPYEQYF

d_call: NA
clone_size: many
v_call: TRBV2
j_call: TRBJ2-7
cdr3_nt: TGTGCCAGCAGGATTGACGGCTCCTACGAGCAGTACTTC
cdr3_aa: CASRIDGSYEQYF

d_call: NA
clone_size: medium-sized
v_call: TRBV10-3
j_call: TRBJ1-1
cdr3_nt: TGTGCCATCAGTGAGAGGGTGGGCACTGAAGCTTTCTTT
cdr3_aa: CAISERVGTEAFF

d_call: TRBD1
clone_size: many
v_call: TRBV19
j_call: TRBJ1-1
cdr3_nt: TGTGCCAGTACCGGATGGACAGGGGTTGGGACTGAAGCTTTCTTT
cdr3_aa: CASTGWTGVGTEAFF

d_call: NA
clone_size: NA
v_call: TRBV7-2
j_call: TRBJ1-1
cdr3_nt: TGTGCCAGCAGCTTAGGGCAGGGGTCGAACACTGGAGCTTTCTTT
cdr3_aa: CASSLGQGSNTGAFF

d_call: TRBD1
clone_size: many
v_call: TRBV7-6
j_call: TRBJ2-3
cdr3_nt: TGTGCCAGCAGCTTATCGGGACAGTGGCGCACAGATACGCAGTATTTT
cdr3_aa: CASSLSGQWRTDTQYF

d_call: TRBD2
clone_size: NA
v_call: TRBV7-2
j_call: TRBJ2-7
cdr3_nt: TGTGCCAGCAGCTTAGGGACTAGCTCAGAGGTCTACGAGCAGTACTTC
cdr3_aa: CASSLGTSSEVYEQYF

d_call: NA
clone_size: NA
v_call: TRBV12-3/TRBV12-4
j_call: TRBJ1-1
cdr3_nt: TGTGCCGGCAGTTTTCGGTCTGAAGCTTTCTTT
cdr3_aa: CAGSFRSEAFF

d_call: NA
clone_size: many
v_call: TRBV6-6
j_call: TRBJ1-5
cdr3_nt: TGTGCCAGCAGTTACTCTATCCCCAATCAGCCCCAGCATTTT
cdr3_aa: CASSYSIPNQPQHF

d_call: NA
clone_size: NA
v_call: TRBV7-2
j_call: TRBJ2-1
cdr3_nt: TGTGCCAGCAGTCCCCCGGGAAGTACGCAGTTCTTC
cdr3_aa: CASSPPGSTQFF

d_call: NA
clone_size: few
v_call: TRBV7-7
j_call: TRBJ2-1
cdr3_nt: TGTGCTAGCACTATCAGCAGGAGCCACAATGAGCAGTTCTTC
cdr3_aa: CASTISRSHNEQFF

d_call: NA
clone_size: NA
v_call: TRBV5-1
j_call: TRBJ2-2
cdr3_nt: TGCGCCAGCAGCTTTGAACAGGGTTCCGGGGAGCTGTTTTTT
cdr3_aa: CASSFEQGSGELFF

d_call: TRBD1
clone_size: many
v_call: TRBV7-4
j_call: TRBJ2-3
cdr3_nt: TGTGCCAGCAGCGAGGACACAGGGGTCCCAGATACGCAGTATTTT
cdr3_aa: CASSEDTGVPDTQYF

d_call: NA
clone_size: NA
v_call: TRBV19
j_call: TRBJ2-7
cdr3_nt: TGTGCCAGTAGTGGGACCAGCGGCTCCTACGAGCAGTACTTC
cdr3_aa: CASSGTSGSYEQYF

d_call: TRBD1
clone_size: many
v_call: TRBV2
j_call: TRBJ2-7
cdr3_nt: TGTGCCAGCACACTAGGGGGACAGTCCTACGGGCAGTACTTC
cdr3_aa: CASTLGGQSYGQYF

d_call: NA
clone_size: many
v_call: TRBV12-3/TRBV12-4
j_call: TRBJ1-2
cdr3_nt: TGTGCCAGCAGTTTAGGGGGGACTGGCTACACCTTC
cdr3_aa: CASSLGGTGYTF

d_call: NA
clone_size: many
v_call: TRBV5-4
j_call: TRBJ2-7
cdr3_nt: TGTGCCAGCAGCGTCGGGGGCCGGCGGAGCGCCTACGAGCAGTACTTC
cdr3_aa: CASSVGGRRSAYEQYF

d_call: TRBD2
clone_size: many
v_call: TRBV6-5
j_call: TRBJ2-7
cdr3_nt: TGTGCCAGCAGTTACTCAGGGACTAGCGGGGGTTACGAGCAGTACTTC
cdr3_aa: CASSYSGTSGGYEQYF

d_call: TRBD1
clone_size: NA
v_call: TRBV19
j_call: TRBJ2-2
cdr3_nt: TGTGCCAGTAGATCCGGGACAGGGGCTACGAACACCGGGGAGCTGTTTTTT
cdr3_aa: CASRSGTGATNTGELFF

d_call: NA
clone_size: few
v_call: TRBV14
j_call: TRBJ2-7
cdr3_nt: TGTGCCAGCAGCCAAGTTTGGGGTGGGGCAGACTCCTACGAGCAGTACTTC
cdr3_aa: CASSQVWGGADSYEQYF

d_call: NA
clone_size: NA
v_call: TRBV9
j_call: TRBJ2-1
cdr3_nt: TGTGCCAGCAGCGGACTAGGGGTGGTTAATGAGCAGTTCTTC
cdr3_aa: CASSGLGVVNEQFF

d_call: TRBD1
clone_size: NA
v_call: TRBV24-1
j_call: TRBJ1-3
cdr3_nt: TGTGCCACCCCTCCCGGACAGGTCGACACCATATATTTT
cdr3_aa: CATPPGQVDTIYF

d_call: NA
clone_size: NA
v_call: TRBV24-1
j_call: TRBJ1-5
cdr3_nt: TGTGCCCGGGACCGTTATAGCAATCAGCCCCAGCATTTT
cdr3_aa: CARDRYSNQPQHF

d_call: NA
clone_size: many
v_call: TRBV2
j_call: TRBJ2-1
cdr3_nt: TGTGCCAGCAAGGGCCTTTCCAATGAGCAGTTCTTC
cdr3_aa: CASKGLSNEQFF

d_call: NA
clone_size: NA
v_call: TRBV6-5
j_call: TRBJ1-5
cdr3_nt: TGTGCCGGCAGTTACTTTTCTGGGACGGTGAATCAGCCCCAGCATTTT
cdr3_aa: CAGSYFSGTVNQPQHF

d_call: TRBD2
clone_size: NA
v_call: TRBV7-2
j_call: TRBJ2-6
cdr3_nt: TGTGCCAGCAGCCAGGGACTAGCGGTCCTGCCTTTC
cdr3_aa: CASSQGLAVLPF

d_call: NA
clone_size: NA
v_call: TRBV7-7
j_call: TRBJ2-3
cdr3_nt: TGTGCCAGCAGCTTAGCGGGTTACACAGATACGCAGTATTTT
cdr3_aa: CASSLAGYTDTQYF

d_call: TRBD1
clone_size: NA
v_call: TRBV7-2
j_call: TRBJ1-1
cdr3_nt: TGTGCCAGTAGCGCCCGGGACAGTACCCACACTGAAGCTTTCTTT
cdr3_aa: CASSARDSTHTEAFF

d_call: NA
clone_size: many
v_call: TRBV29-1
j_call: TRBJ2-3
cdr3_nt: TGCAGCGTCGGTGGCAGGACGGACCATAGCACAGATACGCAGTATTTT
cdr3_aa: CSVGGRTDHSTDTQYF

d_call: TRBD1
clone_size: NA
v_call: TRBV9
j_call: TRBJ1-6
cdr3_nt: TGTGCCAGCAGCCAACAGGGGGACTGTGATTCACCCCTCCACTTT
cdr3_aa: CASSQQGDCDSPLHF

d_call: NA
clone_size: NA
v_call: TRBV7-2
j_call: TRBJ2-7
cdr3_nt: TGTGCCAGCAGCTTGGATAGCACCTACGAGCAGTACTTC
cdr3_aa: CASSLDSTYEQYF

d_call: NA
clone_size: many
v_call: TRBV9
j_call: TRBJ2-1
cdr3_nt: TGTGCCAGCAGCGACGACAGGAATGAGCAGTTCTTC
cdr3_aa: CASSDDRNEQFF

d_call: NA
clone_size: many
v_call: TRBV10-2
j_call: TRBJ1-1
cdr3_nt: TGCGCCAGCAGCCTGACATTGAACACTGAAGCTTTCTTT
cdr3_aa: CASSLTLNTEAFF

d_call: TRBD1
clone_size: many
v_call: TRBV19
j_call: TRBJ1-1
cdr3_nt: TGTGCCAGTAGTGCCTACAGGGGTTTGGGTACTGAAGCTTTCTTT
cdr3_aa: CASSAYRGLGTEAFF

d_call: NA
clone_size: many
v_call: TRBV14
j_call: TRBJ2-7
cdr3_nt: TGTGCCAGCAGCCAAGACCTACCCCGAGCCGCCTACGAGCAGTACTTC
cdr3_aa: CASSQDLPRAAYEQYF

d_call: NA
clone_size: many
v_call: TRBV6-5
j_call: TRBJ2-7
cdr3_nt: TGTGCCAGCAACCCAGACATCAGCGCCTACGAGCAGTACTTC
cdr3_aa: CASNPDISAYEQYF

d_call: NA
clone_size: many
v_call: TRBV7-8
j_call: TRBJ2-1
cdr3_nt: TGTGCCAGCAGCTTAACGGGACTCGCGTCCTACAATGAGCAGTTCTTC
cdr3_aa: CASSLTGLASYNEQFF

d_call: NA
clone_size: many
v_call: TRBV28
j_call: TRBJ1-2
cdr3_nt: TGTGCCAGCAGAAGGGAGAATAACTATGGCTACACCTTC
cdr3_aa: CASRRENNYGYTF

d_call: TRBD2
clone_size: many
v_call: TRBV4-2
j_call: TRBJ2-1
cdr3_nt: TGTGCCAGCAGCCAAGATTCGAAGCGGGACTACAATGAGCAGTTCTTC
cdr3_aa: CASSQDSKRDYNEQFF

d_call: NA
clone_size: many
v_call: TRBV10-3
j_call: TRBJ2-3
cdr3_nt: TGTGCCATCAGCAGGGTTTTTGGAGATACGCAGTATTTT
cdr3_aa: CAISRVFGDTQYF

d_call: NA
clone_size: many
v_call: TRBV20-1
j_call: TRBJ1-1
cdr3_nt: TGCAGTGCTAGGGTGGCAGGGTTGAACACTGAAGCTTTCTTT
cdr3_aa: CSARVAGLNTEAFF

d_call: NA
clone_size: many
v_call: TRBV19
j_call: TRBJ1-1
cdr3_nt: TGTGCCAGCCGCCGGACAGAAAACACTGAAGCTTTCTTT
cdr3_aa: CASRRTENTEAFF